Below, 20 T cell receptor beta chains from the same sample are listed, as sequenced in a study of blood T cell repertoires in COVID-19. Repertoires were generated with immunoSEQ multiplex PCR, while TCRdb's copy carries only in-frame clones and drops some. The sample includes 250,000 or so clones, under 85% seen only once; the top ten take around 2%. The sample consisted of peripheral blood. The receptors shown here come from a man in his thirties or forties who had recovered from COVID-19.

The chain recombines TRBV27 with TRBJ2-1; 11 bases agree with TRBD2. Losses at the gene ends were 3 bases for V and 4 bases for J; bases not matched to a gene: 14. The CDR3 length is 19 residues. The germline V gene has CDR1 MNHEY and CDR2 SMNVEV (reference sequence). In nucleotides, the CDR3 is TGTGCCAGCAGTTTCATTCGGTTGGCGGGACTAGCGGAATACAATGAGCAGTTCTTC. It codes for CASSFIRLAGLAEYNEQFF.

The chain has TRBV5-1 and TRBJ2-7, with D uncertain. Germline V gives CDR1 SGHRS, CDR2 YFSETQ. V was shortened by 0 bases and J by 5 bases, with 15 bases between the two germline ends. The CDR3 is made up of 15 amino acids. The CDR3 reads CASSLEHYQVNEQYF. CDR3 bases: TGCGCCAGCAGCTTGGAGCACTACCAAGTCAACGAGCAGTACTTC.

The rearrangement uses TRBV5-4 and TRBJ2-1; 16 nucleotides match TRBD2. This CDR3 spans 16 amino acids. In germline, CDR1 is SGHNT, CDR2 YYREEE (reference sequence). V lost 4 bases, J lost 9 bases, and 7 bases stayed unmatched. The CDR3 region is CASSAGLAGGIAEQFF. The CDR3, as DNA: TGTGCCAGCAGCGCGGGACTAGCGGGGGGGATCGCTGAGCAGTTCTTC.

This sequence joins TRBV6-1 and TRBJ2-7; 10 bases line up with TRBD2. J lost 2 bases, V lost 3 bases, and 1 base had no gene match. CDR3 length equals 14 residues. Germline assignment: CDR1 MNHNS and CDR2 SASEGT. The DNA of the CDR3 is TGTGCCAGCAGTGACAGCGGGGGGGCCTACGAGCAGTACTTC. As protein: CASSDSGGAYEQYF.

On this clone itself: One end of the junction varies from germline; a read error may be responsible. The V call is TRBV5-5, the J call TRBJ1-5, with D possibly matching TRBD1 (6 bases). This CDR3 contains 14 residues. Germline CDR1 is SGHKS and CDR2 is YYEKEE (reference sequence). Written as DNA, the CDR3 is TGTGCCAGCAGGTTGGACAGAAGCAATCAGCCCCAGCATTTT. Translated: CASRLDRSNQPQHF.

The chain employs TRBV7-9 and TRBJ2-1, with D possibly being TRBD1 (6 bases). V was clipped by 1 base and J by 4 bases, with 17 bases between them. The CDR3 runs 17 residues. Germline V gene data show CDR1 as SEHNR and CDR2 as FQNEAQ (reference sequence). CDR3 DNA sequence: TGTGCCAGCAGCTTAGATAAGTCCAGGGGATCTTACAATGAGCAGTTCTTC. As protein: CASSLDKSRGSYNEQFF.

J is TRBJ1-4 and V is TRBV5-6; D may be TRBD1 (6 bases). CDR3 length: 17 amino acids. Deletions cut 0 bases from V and 3 bases from J, with 15 bases between. CDR1 SGHDT and CDR2 YYEEEE come from the germline V gene. For the CDR3, the DNA is TGTGCCAGCAGCTTGGGCGCAGGGGCGGGTGCTAATGAAAAACTGTTTTTT. Its translation is CASSLGAGAGANEKLFF.

The chain uses TRBV28 and TRBJ2-3; possibly TRBD2 for D (5 bases). V gave up 2 bases and J gave up 2 bases, with 11 bases separating them. Germline loops: CDR1 MDHEN, CDR2 SYDVKM. The CDR3 length is 15 residues. CDR3 DNA sequence: TGTGCCAGCAGTTTAAAAGCGGTCCTCACAGATACGCAGTATTTT. Protein sequence: CASSLKAVLTDTQYF. The full variable domain, its missing parts supplied by reference TRBV28 and TRBJ2-3, is DVKVTQSSRYLVKRTGEKVFLECVQDMDHENMFWYRQDPGLGLRLIYFSYDVKMKEKGDIPEGYSVSREKKERFSLILESASTNQTSMYLCASSLKAVLTDTQYFGPGTRLTVL.

The V call is TRBV19, the J call TRBJ1-6; D not certain. Germline V gene sequence: CDR1 LNHDA, CDR2 SQIVND (reference sequence). This CDR3 is built from 13 residues. V was clipped by 7 bases and J by 7 bases, with 11 bases between them. In DNA form, the CDR3 reads TGTGCCAGTACCAGCCCGGGGAATTCACCCCTCCACTTT. Protein sequence: CASTSPGNSPLHF.

The gene calls are TRBV4-1 and TRBJ2-7; TRBD1 matches 10 bases. Germline CDR1 and CDR2: MGHRA and YSYEKL. The length of the CDR3 is 14 residues. The V gene end was trimmed by 4 bases and the J gene end by 4 bases; junction bases not matched to a gene: 4. CDR3 region: CASSPPGQGYEQYF. Here the CDR3 DNA reads TGCGCCAGCAGCCCCCCGGGACAGGGGTACGAGCAGTACTTC.

The sample holds a few counts of this clone. The same CDR3 also results from other DNA sequences found in this sample. J is TRBJ2-7 and V is TRBV7-7, with 9 nucleotides matching TRBD1. Per the germline V gene, CDR1 is SSHAT and CDR2 is FNYEAQ (reference sequence). The CDR3 loop spans 13 amino acids. With V trimmed by 4 bases and J by 5 bases, 3 bases remained unmatched. The CDR3 is CASSSGTGNEQYF. The CDR3 DNA reads as TGTGCCAGCAGCTCCGGGACAGGGAACGAGCAGTACTTC.

The chain has TRBV7-2 and TRBJ2-3; D is unclear. The V end lost 8 bases, the J end lost 6 bases, and 9 bases lay between the germline ends. From germline, CDR1 is SGHTA and CDR2 FQGNSA. The CDR3 runs 11 residues. CDR3 in amino acids: CASGKVDTQYF. CDR3 nucleotide sequence: TGTGCCAGCGGCAAAGTGGATACGCAGTATTTT. The variable domain in full, completed from reference TRBV7-2 and TRBJ2-3, reads GAGVSQSPSNKVTEKGKDVELRCDPISGHTALYWYRQSLGQGLEFLIYFQGNSAPDKSGLPSDRFSAERTGGSVSTLTIQRTQQEDSAVYLCASGKVDTQYFGPGTRLTVL.

J is TRBJ2-7 and V is TRBV13; a possible D gene is TRBD1 (5 bases). The CDR3 sequence is 14 residues long. CDR1 and CDR2 from the germline V gene are PRHDT and FYEKMQ (reference sequence). The germline V and J ends were trimmed by 5 bases and 6 bases, with 17 bases remaining between them. DNA of the CDR3: TGTGCCAGCAGCCCCCGGACACTTCCCTTCGAGCAGTACGTC. Amino acid sequence: CASSPRTLPFEQYV.

This clone was picked up a small number of times. The gene calls are TRBV29-1 and TRBJ2-2; tentatively, D is TRBD1 (5 bases). V was cut by 1 base and J by 3 bases, with 21 bases left in between. Germline V CDR1 and CDR2: SQVTM, ANQGSEA. The length of the CDR3 is 18 residues. Here the CDR3 reads CSVEVVTPGFEYTGELFF. In nucleotides, the CDR3 is TGCAGCGTTGAAGTCGTTACGCCAGGGTTTGAGTACACCGGGGAGCTGTTTTTT.

This clone was observed a few times. The chain combines TRBV6-5 with TRBJ1-4; D is undetermined. The CDR3 has 13 residues. The germline V gene has CDR1 MNHEY and CDR2 SVGAGI. V was trimmed by 10 bases and J by 8 bases, leaving 17 bases between them. CDR3 sequence: CATRPGGSEKLFF. The DNA for the CDR3 is TGTGCCACCCGCCCTGGCGGGAGCGAAAAACTGTTTTTT.

The chain uses TRBV28 and TRBJ1-2, with a weak D call TRBD1 (6 bases). V was trimmed by 2 bases and J by 6 bases, leaving 13 bases between them. The germline gives CDR1 MDHEN, CDR2 SYDVKM. The CDR3 totals 14 residues. Here the CDR3 reads CASSLQGRLHGYTF. Written as DNA, the CDR3 is TGTGCCAGCAGTTTACAGGGGAGATTACATGGCTACACCTTC.

V is TRBV3-1 (or the pseudogene TRBV3-2) and J is TRBJ2-5; 8 nucleotides agree with TRBD2. The CDR3 is made up of 15 amino acids. Germline V gene lookup returns CDR1 LGHDT and CDR2 YNNKEL (reference sequence). The V and J ends lost 8 bases and 2 bases, in that order; junction bases with no gene match: 10. The CDR3 spells CASLLLAAAQETQYF. CDR3 DNA: TGTGCCAGCCTCCTACTAGCGGCGGCACAAGAGACCCAGTACTTC.

This chain links TRBV28 with TRBJ2-7, with TRBD1 matching over 7 bases. Germline V gives CDR1 MDHEN, CDR2 SYDVKM. This CDR3 is built from 13 residues. The J segment lost 3 bases and the V segment lost 2 bases, leaving 1 base of the junction unmatched. The CDR3 spells CASSLRQGYEQYV. CDR3 nucleotide sequence: TGTGCCAGCAGTTTAAGACAGGGCTACGAGCAGTACGTC.

The chain is built from TRBV21-1 and TRBJ2-7; the table's TRBD1 call for D was not verified on the DNA. TRBV21-1 counts as a pseudogene. This CDR3 has 16 residues. The CDR3 DNA sequence: TGTGCCAGCAGCAACTCCGGGACAGCGATTTTCTACGAGCAGTACTTC. Protein product: CASSNSGTAIFYEQYF.

For the CDR3, the DNA is TGTGCCAGCACCCCGCGGGACAGATTTACTGAAGCTTTCTTT. Protein product: CASTPRDRFTEAFF. The chain couples TRBV6-5 to TRBJ1-1; 7 positions agree with TRBD1. Losses at the gene ends were 7 bases for V and 5 bases for J; bases not matched to a gene: 10. The germline gives CDR1 MNHEY, CDR2 SVGAGI. This CDR3 is built from 14 residues.